These T cell receptor beta chains were read from a single sample in a study of shared clonotypes between healthy human individuals. Sequencing was performed with immunoSEQ multiplex PCR; in TCRdb, only in-frame clones are kept and a portion is missing. The sample shows about 700,000 clones, under 95% of them seen only once. The specimen was naive CD8+ T cells sorted from blood. The receptors originated from a man aged 25-45 years in good health. CDR3s include the opening cysteine and the closing phenylalanine or tryptophan. The D gene is left open where the match is weak.

TRBJ1-1,TRBD1,TRBV28,TGTGCCAGCAGTGACTCGGACAGGGGAGCTTTCTTT,CASSDSDRGAFF
TRBJ2-1,TRBD1,TRBV6-4,TGTGCCAGCAGTAAAGGGACAGGGAGATACAATGAGCAGTTCTTC,CASSKGTGRYNEQFF
TRBJ2-1,TRBD2,TRBV4-1,TGCGCCAGCAGTCCTACTTGGGGTGGACTAGCGGGAGGGTTTATAGAGTTCTTC,CASSPTWGGLAGGFIEFF
TRBJ2-1,TRBD1,TRBV5-1,TGCGCCAGCAGCTTGGCGGGCAATGTACTTGGGACAGGGATTTACAATGAGCAGTTCTTC,CASSLAGNVLGTGIYNEQFF
TRBJ2-1,TRBD2,TRBV7-6,TGTGCCAGCAGCTTAGTGGGCGGGGGGCAGTTCTTC,CASSLVGGGQFF
TRBJ1-1,NA,TRBV9,TGTGCCAGCAGCGTAGAGGACAGTAACACTGAAGCTTTCTTT,CASSVEDSNTEAFF
TRBJ1-1,NA,TRBV9,TGTGCCAGCAGCGTAGGGAGGACGGGGAGCACTGAAGCTTTCTTT,CASSVGRTGSTEAFF
TRBJ1-3,NA,TRBV16,TGTGCCAGCAGTATTGAAGGGGTATCGCTGGACACCATATATTTT,CASSIEGVSLDTIYF
TRBJ2-1,NA,TRBV4-1,TGCGCCAGCAGCCAAGGGAGTCTGGAGGCCTACTCCTACAATGAGCAGTTCTTC,CASSQGSLEAYSYNEQFF
TRBJ2-3,TRBD2,TRBV10-3,TGTGCCATCAGTGAGCTAGCGGGCCTGACAGATACGCAGTATTTT,CAISELAGLTDTQYF
TRBJ2-6,NA,TRBV12-5,TGTGCTAGTGGGTCTGGGGCCAACGTCCTGACTTTC,CASGSGANVLTF
TRBJ2-7,TRBD2,TRBV2,TGTGCCAGCAGTTATACAGCGGGAGGCGAGCAGGAGCAGTACTTC,CASSYTAGGEQEQYF
TRBJ2-2,NA,TRBV29-1,TGCAGCGTTGAAGACCCCAGGGCAAGGGGCAACACCGGGGAGCTGTTTTTT,CSVEDPRARGNTGELFF
TRBJ1-2,NA,TRBV6-5,TGTGCCAGCAGTTACTCGAAGGCTAACTATGGCTACACCTTC,CASSYSKANYGYTF
TRBJ2-3,NA,TRBV5-6,TGTGCCAGCAGCTTGTCCCCAGGTCCCTACACAGATACGCAGTATTTT,CASSLSPGPYTDTQYF
TRBJ2-3,NA,TRBV11-2,TGTGCCAGCAGCCCCCCCCGGGTGCCATCTAGCACAGATACGCAGTATTTT,CASSPPRVPSSTDTQYF
TRBJ2-7,TRBD1,TRBV7-2,TGTGCCAGCAGCTTGCCGACAGGGGCTACGCCCTACGAGCAGTACTTC,CASSLPTGATPYEQYF
TRBJ2-1,NA,TRBV12-5,TGTGCTAGTGGTTTGTATGTGGACTCCAATGAGCAGTTCTTC,CASGLYVDSNEQFF
TRBJ2-5,NA,TRBV18,TGTGCCAGCTCACCACCGGACATCCTACAAGAGACCCAGTACTTC,CASSPPDILQETQYF
TRBJ1-1,NA,TRBV4-1,TGCGCCAGCAGCCATACGATCTACGGATACAGGGAGCACACTGAAGCTTTCTTT,CASSHTIYGYREHTEAFF
TRBJ1-4,TRBD1,TRBV27,TGTGCCAGCAGCCCACTCGGGACAGGGGACGAAAAACTGTTTTTT,CASSPLGTGDEKLFF
TRBJ2-2,NA,TRBV15,TGTGCCACCAGCCCACGGGGGGCGGACACCGGGGAGCTGTTTTTT,CATSPRGADTGELFF